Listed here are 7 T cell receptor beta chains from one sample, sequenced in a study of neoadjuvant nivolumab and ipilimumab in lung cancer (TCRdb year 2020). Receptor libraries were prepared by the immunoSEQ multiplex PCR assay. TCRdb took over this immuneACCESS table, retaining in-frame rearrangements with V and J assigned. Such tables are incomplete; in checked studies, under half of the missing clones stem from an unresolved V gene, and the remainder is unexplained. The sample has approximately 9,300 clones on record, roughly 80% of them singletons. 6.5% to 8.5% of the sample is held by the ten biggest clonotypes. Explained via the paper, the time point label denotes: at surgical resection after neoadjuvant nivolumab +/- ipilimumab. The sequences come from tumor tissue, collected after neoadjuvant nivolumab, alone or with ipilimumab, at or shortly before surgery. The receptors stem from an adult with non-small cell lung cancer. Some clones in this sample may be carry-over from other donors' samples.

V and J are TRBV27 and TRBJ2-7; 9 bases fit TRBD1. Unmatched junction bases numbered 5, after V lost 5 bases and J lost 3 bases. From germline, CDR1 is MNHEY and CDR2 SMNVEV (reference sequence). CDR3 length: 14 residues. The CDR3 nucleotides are TGTGCCAGCAGTCAGGACAGGGGCGGCTACGAGCAGTACTTC. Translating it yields CASSQDRGGYEQYF.

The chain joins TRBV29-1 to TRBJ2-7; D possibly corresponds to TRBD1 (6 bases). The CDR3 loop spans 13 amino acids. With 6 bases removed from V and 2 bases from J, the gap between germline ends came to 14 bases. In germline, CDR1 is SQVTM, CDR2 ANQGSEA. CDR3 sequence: CSVVTGYTYEQYF. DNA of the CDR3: TGCAGCGTAGTCACAGGGTACACCTACGAGCAGTACTTC.

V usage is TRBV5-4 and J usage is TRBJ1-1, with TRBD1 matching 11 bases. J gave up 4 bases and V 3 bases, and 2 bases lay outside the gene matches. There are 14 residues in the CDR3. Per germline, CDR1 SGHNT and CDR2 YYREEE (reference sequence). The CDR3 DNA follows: TGTGCCAGCAGCTCCGGGACAGGGGGCACTGAAGCTTTCTTT. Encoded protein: CASSSGTGGTEAFF.

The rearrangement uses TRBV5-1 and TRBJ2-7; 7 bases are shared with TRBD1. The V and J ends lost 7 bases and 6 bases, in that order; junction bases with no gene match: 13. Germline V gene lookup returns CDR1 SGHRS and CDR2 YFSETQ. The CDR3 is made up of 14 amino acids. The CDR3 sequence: CASGTDYRSLEQYF. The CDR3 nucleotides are TGCGCCAGCGGGACAGACTATAGATCCCTCGAGCAGTACTTC.

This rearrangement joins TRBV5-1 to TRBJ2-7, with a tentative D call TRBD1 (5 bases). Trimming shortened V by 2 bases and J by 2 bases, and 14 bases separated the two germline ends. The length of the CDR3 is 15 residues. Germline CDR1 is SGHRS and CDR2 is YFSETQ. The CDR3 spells CASSFGAGEAYEQYF. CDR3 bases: TGCGCCAGCAGCTTTGGGGCAGGTGAGGCCTACGAGCAGTACTTC. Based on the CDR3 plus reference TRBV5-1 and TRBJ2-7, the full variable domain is KAGVTQTPRYLIKTRGQQVTLSCSPISGHRSVSWYQQTPGQGLQFLFEYFSETQRNKGNFPGRFSGRQFSNSRSEMNVSTLELGDSALYLCASSFGAGEAYEQYFGPGTRLTVT.

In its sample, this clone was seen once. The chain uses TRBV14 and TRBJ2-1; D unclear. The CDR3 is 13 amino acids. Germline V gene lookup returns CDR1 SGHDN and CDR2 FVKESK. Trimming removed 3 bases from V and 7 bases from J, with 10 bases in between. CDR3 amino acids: CASSQFDSNEQFF. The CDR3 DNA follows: TGTGCCAGCAGCCAGTTTGATTCTAATGAGCAGTTCTTC.

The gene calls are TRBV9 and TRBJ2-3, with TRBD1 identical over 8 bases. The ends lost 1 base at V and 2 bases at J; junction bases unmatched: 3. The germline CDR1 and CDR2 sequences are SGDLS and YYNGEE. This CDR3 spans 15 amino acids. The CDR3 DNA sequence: TGTGCCAGCAGCGTACGACAGGGGACCACAGATACGCAGTATTTT. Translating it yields CASSVRQGTTDTQYF.